This T cell receptor (beta chain) appears in the sequencing data of a study of blood T cell repertoires in COVID-19. About the research overall: Whether acute or convalescent, the COVID-19 samples came from the United States, Italy and Spain. From T cells, B-cell-depleted T cells, or PBMCs came the material, which was cDNA or gDNA.

Per germline, CDR1 SEHNR and CDR2 FQNEAQ (reference sequence). The CDR3 runs 14 residues. V gave up 5 bases and J gave up 7 bases, with 14 bases separating them. As handled by the study authors: Using reference gene primer amplification, nucleated cell counts were estimated. Data came from immunoSEQ multiplex PCR; TCRdb stores just in-frame clones and leaves some out. Clone size and the V and J calls come from that table; the DNA yielded D and trimming. The repertoire includes about 190,000 clones, approximately 79% of them detected once, and 13% to 15% sits in the top ten. The sample taken for sequencing was peripheral blood. This rearrangement joins TRBV7-9 to TRBJ1-4; D might be TRBD1 (5 bases). This clonotype was obtained from a young man with active or convalescent COVID-19. In nucleotides, the CDR3 is TGTGCCAGCAGCCCCCGGGGGGGGAGTGAAAAACTGTTTTTT. Residues: CASSPRGGSEKLFF.